Below, 2 T cell receptor beta chains from the same sample are listed, as sequenced in a study of blood T cell repertoires in COVID-19 (dated by TCRdb to 2018 to 2020). Libraries were constructed by the immunoSEQ multiplex PCR assay. TCRdb retrieved this table from immuneACCESS and kept in-frame rearrangements only. Not all clones are present; in checked studies, unresolved V genes account for under half, and no reason is known for the remainder. Recorded for this sample are 250,000 or so clones; about 84% of them occurred a single time. Approximately 2.1% of the sample comes from the top ten. Sequencing was performed on PBMCs or T cells enriched from blood (not recorded which). These receptors all come from a woman in her forties or fifties who had recovered from COVID-19.

This clone showed up just a few times. This chain links TRBV4-1 with TRBJ2-2; the D gene is possibly TRBD2 (5 bases). Germline-derived CDR1 and CDR2 are MGHRA and YSYEKL. The CDR3 is made up of 14 amino acids. Trimming cost V 4 bases and J 5 bases, with 11 bases left between them. CDR3 sequence reads: CASSPRGPTGELFF. CDR3 coding DNA: TGCGCCAGCAGCCCACGAGGGCCAACCGGGGAGCTGTTTTTT.

The chain has TRBV10-3 and TRBJ2-3; 9 bases align to TRBD1. This CDR3 has 12 residues. J was trimmed by 5 bases and V by 11 bases; bases with no gene match: 5. From germline, CDR1 is ENHRY and CDR2 SYGVKD. The DNA of the CDR3 is TGTGCCGTGAACAGGGGGCAAGATACGCAGTATTTT. As protein: CAVNRGQDTQYF.